This TCR beta chain was sequenced during a study of T cell changes during pregnancy in multiple sclerosis. The CDR3 runs 14 residues. J gave up 7 bases and V 4 bases, and 7 bases lay outside the gene matches. In germline, CDR1 is SGHRS, CDR2 YFSETQ. Some clones are missing from TCRdb's copy, which holds only in-frame ones; the method was immunoSEQ multiplex PCR. The table lists about 87,000 clones, 85% to 95% of them singletons, with about 1.3% in the top ten. The sample consisted of peripheral blood, taken in the third trimester of pregnancy. The sequence was obtained from a female donor in good health, enrolled as a control in a pregnancy study. This rearrangement joins TRBV5-1 to TRBJ2-2; 7 bases are a match to TRBD2. As DNA, the CDR3 is TGCGCCAGCAGCCTCGGACTAGTTGACGGGGAGCTGTTTTTT. Translating it yields CASSLGLVDGELFF.